These T cell receptor beta chains were read from a single sample in a study of T-cell reconstitution after alpha-beta-depleted transplantation in children. Each CDR3 protein gets one entry after TCRdb re-called the PCR reads with MiXCR. The sample carries approximately 500,000 distinct CDR3 sequences, roughly a tenth recorded once. Sequencing used PBMCs, obtained before TCRalphabeta/CD19-depleted stem cell transplant. The source is a child aged 2 to 10 with inherited bone marrow failure, due to receive a stem cell transplant. Both conserved end residues are part of each CDR3. Each record gives: clone size, D gene, V gene, J gene, CDR3 protein, CDR3 DNA. D genes are given only for firm matches. Size tells how often a clone was seen (once, few, many) or the class of an expanded clone, and some rows leave it out.

few,TRBD2,TRBV11-2,TRBJ2-3,CASSSRRPASGRGGTDTQYF,TGTGCCAGCAGCTCCCGCAGGCCGGCTAGCGGGAGGGGGGGCACAGATACGCAGTATTTT
few,NA,TRBV7-2,TRBJ2-7,CASSSNVGTPYEQYF,TGTGCCAGCAGCTCGAATGTCGGGACACCATACGAGCAGTACTTC
few,NA,TRBV4-3,TRBJ2-2,CASSHAAKGVLDTGELFF,TGCGCCAGCAGCCACGCGGCAAAGGGGGTATTGGACACCGGGGAGCTGTTTTTT
many,NA,TRBV29-1,TRBJ1-5,CSVTGDNQPQHF,TGCAGCGTAACAGGTGACAATCAGCCCCAGCATTTT
NA,TRBD1,TRBV27,TRBJ1-1,CASSVRDRLNTEAFF,TGTGCCAGCAGTGTCAGGGACAGACTGAACACTGAAGCTTTCTTT
many,TRBD2,TRBV28,TRBJ2-7,CATLLTSGRYEQYF,TGTGCCACCCTTCTGACTAGCGGGAGGTACGAGCAGTACTTC
many,TRBD2,TRBV5-1,TRBJ2-7,CASRLAGVSYEQYF,TGCGCCAGTCGACTAGCGGGAGTTTCGTACGAGCAGTACTTC
many,NA,TRBV28,TRBJ2-7,CASSWRGTRSYEQYF,TGTGCCAGCAGCTGGCGTGGGACCCGCTCCTACGAGCAGTACTTC
many,NA,TRBV27,TRBJ2-2,CASSFGVLNTGELFF,TGTGCCAGCAGTTTCGGTGTTTTGAACACCGGGGAGCTGTTTTTT
many,NA,TRBV10-3,TRBJ1-2,CAISGNRASGYTF,TGTGCCATCAGCGGAAACAGGGCCTCTGGCTACACCTTC
NA,TRBD1,TRBV3-1,TRBJ2-2,CACSQRTGLVAGELFF,TGTGCCTGCAGCCAGAGGACAGGGCTGGTCGCCGGGGAGCTGTTTTTT
few,NA,TRBV19,TRBJ1-1,CASSMAPEAFF,TGTGCCAGTAGTATGGCCCCTGAAGCTTTCTTT
many,TRBD1,TRBV29-1,TRBJ2-7,CSVGTGENYEQYF,TGCAGCGTCGGGACAGGGGAAAACTACGAGCAGTACTTC
many,TRBD2,TRBV7-9,TRBJ2-2,CASSSVAAGGPGELFF,TGTGCCAGCAGCTCCGTCGCAGCGGGGGGGCCCGGGGAGCTGTTTTTT
NA,TRBD1,TRBV4-2,TRBJ2-2,CASSQGSTGGTGELFF,TGTGCCAGCAGCCAAGGGTCGACAGGGGGGACCGGGGAGCTGTTTTTT
NA,NA,TRBV7-9,TRBJ2-5,CASSARDTLQETQYF,TGTGCCAGCAGCGCCCGGGACACCCTCCAAGAGACCCAGTACTTC
NA,NA,TRBV19,TRBJ1-5,CASSIDWTGNQPQHF,TGTGCCAGTAGTATAGATTGGACGGGGAATCAGCCCCAGCATTTT
NA,TRBD2,TRBV6-2/TRBV6-3,TRBJ2-1,CASRHWGLGGDEQFF,TGTGCCAGCAGACACTGGGGACTAGGAGGCGATGAGCAGTTCTTC
NA,NA,TRBV28,TRBJ1-5,CASSIGAREPQHF,TGTGCCAGCAGTATCGGGGCCCGGGAGCCCCAGCATTTT
many,TRBD1,TRBV2,TRBJ2-2,CASIADRGDTGELFF,TGTGCCAGCATAGCGGACAGGGGGGACACCGGGGAGCTGTTTTTT
many,TRBD2,TRBV20-1,TRBJ2-5,CSATAGLAGSETQYF,TGCAGTGCCACAGCGGGACTAGCGGGATCAGAGACCCAGTACTTC
many,TRBD2,TRBV27,TRBJ2-1,CASASGTPHNEQFF,TGTGCCAGCGCGAGCGGGACTCCCCACAATGAGCAGTTCTTC
many,NA,TRBV6-2/TRBV6-3,TRBJ1-5,CASSPRGNQPQHF,TGTGCCAGCAGTCCTCGGGGGAATCAGCCCCAGCATTTT
NA,TRBD2,TRBV9,TRBJ2-3,CTSSGGDGTDTQYF,TGTACCAGCAGCGGGGGAGACGGCACAGATACGCAGTATTTT
many,NA,TRBV3-1,TRBJ2-1,CASSPLDYSYNEQFF,TGTGCCAGCAGCCCATTGGATTACTCCTACAATGAGCAGTTCTTC
many,TRBD2,TRBV12-3/TRBV12-4,TRBJ2-7,CASSLDPTSGIYF,TGTGCCAGCAGTTTAGACCCGACTAGCGGGATTTACTTC
many,TRBD1,TRBV27,TRBJ1-2,CASSHRGPSGAGYTF,TGTGCCAGCAGTCACAGGGGGCCTTCCGGGGCTGGCTACACCTTC
many,NA,TRBV20-1,TRBJ2-7,CSARDGGSYEQYF,TGCAGTGCTAGAGATGGGGGGAGCTACGAGCAGTACTTC
many,TRBD2,TRBV10-3,TRBJ2-6,CAIHGGAGANVLTF,TGTGCCATCCACGGGGGGGCTGGGGCCAACGTCCTGACTTTC
many,NA,TRBV29-1,TRBJ2-4,CSAVWGLDIQYF,TGCAGCGCGGTGTGGGGGCTTGACATTCAGTACTTC
few,TRBD2,TRBV11-2,TRBJ2-7,CASSLLLGTRKNEQYF,TGTGCCAGCAGCTTACTCCTCGGGACTAGAAAGAACGAGCAGTACTTC
many,TRBD2,TRBV9,TRBJ2-2,CASSVLPGTRYTGELFF,TGTGCCAGCAGCGTCTTACCCGGGACTAGGTACACCGGGGAGCTGTTTTTT
many,NA,TRBV4-2,TRBJ1-5,CASSQEGGRSNQPQHF,TGTGCCAGCAGCCAAGAGGGGGGCAGGTCTAATCAGCCCCAGCATTTT
NA,NA,TRBV20-1,TRBJ2-6,CCARDRTKSGANVLTF,TGCTGTGCTAGAGATCGGACGAAGTCTGGGGCCAACGTCCTGACTTTC
many,TRBD2,TRBV5-6,TRBJ2-1,CASSLSYWTSGDNEQFF,TGTGCCAGCAGCTTGTCGTATTGGACTAGCGGAGACAATGAGCAGTTCTTC
many,TRBD1,TRBV18,TRBJ1-3,CASSPSGQLYSGNTIYF,TGTGCCAGCTCACCCTCGGGACAGCTTTACTCTGGAAACACCATATATTTT
few,TRBD1,TRBV27,TRBJ2-7,CASSLSQGDEQYF,TGTGCCAGCAGTTTATCTCAGGGGGACGAGCAGTACTTC
many,TRBD2,TRBV6-2/TRBV6-3,TRBJ2-7,CASSSGLAFYEQYF,TGTGCCAGCAGTTCGGGACTAGCCTTCTACGAGCAGTACTTC
many,TRBD2,TRBV29-1,TRBJ2-1,CSVNQGPGGYNEQFF,TGCAGCGTTAACCAGGGACCGGGAGGGTACAATGAGCAGTTCTTC
many,TRBD2,TRBV14,TRBJ2-7,CASSQREGPSYEQYF,TGTGCCAGCAGCCAGCGGGAGGGCCCTTCCTACGAGCAGTACTTC
many,TRBD1,TRBV28,TRBJ1-2,CASRSRDSGLMNYGYTF,TGTGCCAGCAGGTCGAGGGACAGCGGGTTAATGAACTATGGCTACACCTTC
NA,NA,TRBV6-5,TRBJ1-5,CASSYRGARGNQPQHF,TGTGCCAGCAGTTACAGAGGAGCTCGAGGCAATCAGCCCCAGCATTTT
few,NA,TRBV7-9,TRBJ2-1,CASSPPSWNEQFF,TGTGCCAGCAGCCCCCCGAGTTGGAATGAGCAGTTCTTC
few,NA,TRBV11-2,TRBJ2-7,CASSLRSTGTTYEQYF,TGTGCCAGCAGCTTAAGGAGTACAGGAACAACCTACGAGCAGTACTTC
NA,NA,TRBV21-1,TRBJ2-3,CASALDWSCPQYF,TGTGCCAGCGCATTGGACTGGTCCTGTCCTCAGTATTTT